The 8 T cell receptor beta chains below all came from one sample that was sequenced in a study of T cells and Merkel cell carcinoma outcomes. Here immunoSEQ multiplex PCR was the method, and the copy in TCRdb shows in-frame clones only, minus some. The sample comprises some 6,100 clones, around 77% of which are singletons, and 5.9% rests with the top ten. Specimen: tumor tissue from Merkel cell carcinoma. The receptors here all came from a human donor with Merkel cell carcinoma.

The chain combines TRBV4-1 with TRBJ2-5; 9 bases map to TRBD2. Trimming at V came to 2 bases and at J to 6 bases, leaving 4 bases not matched to a gene. In germline, CDR1 is MGHRA, CDR2 YSYEKL. The CDR3 loop spans 14 amino acids. CDR3 in DNA: TGCGCCAGCAGCCAATTAGCGGGAGTAAAGACCCAGTACTTC. The encoded protein is CASSQLAGVKTQYF.

J is TRBJ2-5 and V is TRBV7-9; D is perhaps TRBD1 or TRBD2 (5 bases each). With 1 base removed from V and 5 bases from J, the gap between germline ends came to 8 bases. This CDR3 has 13 amino acids. Germline V gene sequence: CDR1 SEHNR, CDR2 FQNEAQ (reference sequence). The CDR3 region is CASSLGGYETQYF. CDR3 coding DNA: TGTGCCAGCAGCTTAGGGGGGTACGAGACCCAGTACTTC.

The chain uses TRBV5-8 and TRBJ2-1; TRBD2 matches 7 bases. Trimming cost V 4 bases and J 1 base; bases outside gene matches: 5. Looked up from germline, CDR1 is SGHTS and CDR2 is YDEGEE. The CDR3 is 15 residues long. CDR3 coding DNA: TGTGCCAGCAGCCCCGGGAGGATATCCTACAATGAGCAGTTCTTC. Encoded protein: CASSPGRISYNEQFF.

V and J are TRBV29-1 and TRBJ1-2; 9 bases fit TRBD1. Germline assignment: CDR1 SQVTM and CDR2 ANQGSEA. The CDR3 is made up of 14 amino acids. J gave up 8 bases and V 4 bases, and 11 bases lay outside the gene matches. In DNA form, the CDR3 reads TGCAGCGTTGCTCCGGGACAGGGTGCAAACGGCTACACCTTC. The encoded protein is CSVAPGQGANGYTF.

The CDR3 DNA sequence: TGCGCCAGCAGCCAGCAAATTTGGACTAGCGGGAGTTGGGAGACCCAGTACTTC. Translating it yields CASSQQIWTSGSWETQYF. This chain joins TRBV4-1 and TRBJ2-5; 13 positions agree with TRBD2. Per germline, CDR1 MGHRA and CDR2 YSYEKL. J was trimmed by 5 bases and V by 3 bases; bases with no gene match: 12. CDR3 length: 18 amino acids.

This rearrangement joins TRBV10-3 to TRBJ2-1, with 11 positions matching TRBD2. The V and J ends lost 2 bases and 9 bases, in that order; junction bases with no gene match: 12. The CDR3 consists of 17 residues. The germline gives CDR1 ENHRY, CDR2 SYGVKD. This chain's CDR3 is CAISEPGTSGGRGEQFF. CDR3 sequence (DNA): TGTGCCATCAGTGAGCCCGGGACTAGCGGAGGGAGGGGTGAGCAGTTCTTC.

The sample holds one count of this clone. The CDR3 bases are TGTGCCAGCAGCTTAGCGCTCAACACTGAAGCTTTCTTT. Protein sequence: CASSLALNTEAFF. The V and J genes are TRBV7-8 and TRBJ1-1; D unresolved. CDR1 and CDR2 from the germline V gene are SGHVS and FQNEAQ. The CDR3 consists of 13 residues. The ends were cut back, 0 bases at V and 2 bases at J, with 4 bases in the middle. The full variable domain, its missing parts supplied by reference TRBV7-8 and TRBJ1-1, is GAGVSQSPRYKVAKRGQDVALRCDPISGHVSLFWYQQALGQGPEFLTYFQNEAQLDKSGLPSDRFFAERPEGSVSTLKIQRTQQEDSAVYLCASSLALNTEAFFGQGTRLTVV.

V gene TRBV4-1 combines with J gene TRBJ2-1; TRBD1 matches 10 bases. Germline V gene data show CDR1 as MGHRA and CDR2 as YSYEKL. The CDR3 totals 17 residues. The junction had 12 bases not matched to a gene; V was cut back by 5 bases and J by 5 bases. The CDR3 DNA reads as TGCGCCAGCAGCGAAAGGCAGGGACAGGGGAGGGACAATGAGCAGTTCTTC. Amino acids: CASSERQGQGRDNEQFF.